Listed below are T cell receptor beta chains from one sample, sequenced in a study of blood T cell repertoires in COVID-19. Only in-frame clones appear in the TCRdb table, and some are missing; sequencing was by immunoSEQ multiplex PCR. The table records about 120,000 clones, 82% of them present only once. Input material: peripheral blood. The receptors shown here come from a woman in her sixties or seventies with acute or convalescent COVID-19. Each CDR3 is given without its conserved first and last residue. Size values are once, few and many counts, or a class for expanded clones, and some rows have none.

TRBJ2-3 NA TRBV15 ATSSGQGDTDTQY
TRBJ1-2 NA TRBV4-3 ASSQDATGNYGYT
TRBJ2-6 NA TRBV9 ASSDRGTGANVLT
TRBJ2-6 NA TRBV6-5 ASSTASSGANVLT
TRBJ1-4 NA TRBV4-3 ASSQDVGAREKLF
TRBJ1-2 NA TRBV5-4 ASSPDRNYGYT
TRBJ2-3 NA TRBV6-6 ASRLAEGGTQY
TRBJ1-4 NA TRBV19 ASTSGQGRGAWEKLF
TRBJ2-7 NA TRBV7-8 ASSLGDWRGPPAYEQY
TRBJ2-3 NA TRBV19 ASSTGDTQY
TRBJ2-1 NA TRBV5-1 ASSLDEVTTYNEQF
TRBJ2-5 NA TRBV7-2 ASSGGTGGMETQY
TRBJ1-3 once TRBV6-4 ASSRTSGAGNTIY
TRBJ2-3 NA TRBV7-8 ASGLESGGNTDTQY
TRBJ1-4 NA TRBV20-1 SASYGTGGEKLF
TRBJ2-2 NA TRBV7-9 ASSHGSGMDTGELF
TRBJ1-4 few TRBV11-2 ASSRSGVTTNEKLF
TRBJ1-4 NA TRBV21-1 ASSKVRTVNEKLF
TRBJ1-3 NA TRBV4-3 ASSQDPGPGNTIY
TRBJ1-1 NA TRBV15 ATSRELRPTEAF
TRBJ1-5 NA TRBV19 ASSTLGQGGGQPQH
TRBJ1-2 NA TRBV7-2 ASSPTGGYGYT
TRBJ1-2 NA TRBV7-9 ASSPRSGGSSGYT
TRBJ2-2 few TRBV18 ASSRSEVGSGELF
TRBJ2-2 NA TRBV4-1 ASTPWGTGTGELF
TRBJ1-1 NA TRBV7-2 ASSLAQGSTEAF
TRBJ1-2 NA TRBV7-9 ASSSSGGQGDYGYT
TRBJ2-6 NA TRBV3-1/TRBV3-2 ASSQGQTSGANVLT
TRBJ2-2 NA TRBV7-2 ASSLESGGELF
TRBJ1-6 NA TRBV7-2 ASSLVGLPNSPLH
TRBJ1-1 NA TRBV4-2 ASSHGGEYTEAF
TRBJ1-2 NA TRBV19 ASSRQGAYGYT
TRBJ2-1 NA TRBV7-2 ASSGWGRPSNEQF
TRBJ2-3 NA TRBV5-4 ASSSRGGGSTDTQY
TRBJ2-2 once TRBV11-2 ASSQRQGAVGELF
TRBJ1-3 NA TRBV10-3 AISELRGYSGNTIY
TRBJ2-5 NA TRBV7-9 ASSFTTGRERETQY